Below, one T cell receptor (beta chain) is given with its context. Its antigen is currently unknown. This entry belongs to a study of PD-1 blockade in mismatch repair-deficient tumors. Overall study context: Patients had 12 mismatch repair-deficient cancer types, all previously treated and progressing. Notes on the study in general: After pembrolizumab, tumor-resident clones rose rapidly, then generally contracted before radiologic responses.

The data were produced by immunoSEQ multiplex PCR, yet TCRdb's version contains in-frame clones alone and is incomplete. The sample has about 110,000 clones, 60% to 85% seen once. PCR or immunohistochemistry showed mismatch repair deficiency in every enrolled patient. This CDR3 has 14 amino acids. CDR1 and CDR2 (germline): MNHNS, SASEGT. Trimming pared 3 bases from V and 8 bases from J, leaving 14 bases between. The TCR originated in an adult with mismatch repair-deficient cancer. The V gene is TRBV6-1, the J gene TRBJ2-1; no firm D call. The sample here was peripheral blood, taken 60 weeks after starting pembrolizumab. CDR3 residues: CASSEVRPRDEQFF. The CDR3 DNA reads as TGTGCCAGCAGTGAGGTCCGTCCTAGGGATGAGCAGTTCTTC.